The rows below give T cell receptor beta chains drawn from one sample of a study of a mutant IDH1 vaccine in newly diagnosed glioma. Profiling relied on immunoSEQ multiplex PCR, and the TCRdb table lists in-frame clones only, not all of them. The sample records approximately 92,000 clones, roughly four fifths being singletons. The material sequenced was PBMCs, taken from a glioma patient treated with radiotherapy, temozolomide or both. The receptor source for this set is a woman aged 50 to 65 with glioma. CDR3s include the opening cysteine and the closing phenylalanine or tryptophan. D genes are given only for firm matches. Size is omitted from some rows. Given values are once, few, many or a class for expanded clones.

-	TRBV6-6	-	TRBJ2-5	CASRLKATQYF	TGTGCCAGCAGATTGAAGGCGACCCAGTACTTC
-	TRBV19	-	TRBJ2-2	CASSRRGSPGAGELFF	TGTGCCAGTAGCAGACGAGGGTCACCAGGTGCCGGGGAGCTGTTTTTT
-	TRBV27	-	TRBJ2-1	CASRRGRNEQFF	TGTGCCAGCCGCCGGGGAAGGAATGAGCAGTTCTTC
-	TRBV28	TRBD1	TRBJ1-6	CATSTGGVNSPLHF	TGTGCCACATCGACAGGGGGTGTGAATTCACCCCTCCACTTT
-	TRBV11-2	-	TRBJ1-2	CASSPFENYGYTF	TGTGCCAGCAGCCCCTTTGAGAACTATGGCTACACCTTC
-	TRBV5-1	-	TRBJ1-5	CASSSGQFNQPQHF	TGCGCCAGCAGCTCTGGACAGTTTAATCAGCCCCAGCATTTT
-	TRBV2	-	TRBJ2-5	CASSRGKETQYF	TGTGCCAGCTCTAGGGGTAAAGAGACCCAGTACTTC
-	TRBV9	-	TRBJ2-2	CASSGDFGTGPGAGELFF	TGTGCCAGCAGCGGAGACTTTGGGACCGGGCCGGGGGCCGGGGAGCTGTTTTTT
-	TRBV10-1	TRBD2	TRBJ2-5	CASSESGRRLAEETQYF	TGCGCCAGCAGTGAGTCAGGTAGGCGACTAGCGGAAGAGACCCAGTACTTC
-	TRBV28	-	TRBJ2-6	CASSYRLSGANVLTF	TGTGCCAGCAGTTACAGGCTCTCTGGGGCCAACGTCCTGACTTTC
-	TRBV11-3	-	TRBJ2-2	CASSPGSTASTGELFF	TGTGCCAGCAGCCCCGGATCGACAGCTAGCACCGGGGAGCTGTTTTTT
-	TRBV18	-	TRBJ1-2	CASSPNFEGYGYTF	TGTGCCAGCTCACCGAATTTCGAGGGCTATGGCTACACCTTC
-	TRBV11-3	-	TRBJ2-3	CASSLAQYTDTQYF	TGTGCCAGCAGCTTAGCCCAATACACAGATACGCAGTATTTT
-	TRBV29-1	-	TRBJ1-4	CSVGGGANEKLFF	TGCAGCGTAGGAGGGGGGGCTAATGAAAAACTGTTTTTT
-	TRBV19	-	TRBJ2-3	CASSIGSGTDTQYF	TGTGCCAGTAGTATAGGGTCGGGGACAGATACGCAGTATTTT
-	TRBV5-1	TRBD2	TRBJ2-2	CASSLSRGGNTGELFF	TGCGCCAGCAGCTTGAGCCGGGGGGGTAACACCGGGGAGCTGTTTTTT
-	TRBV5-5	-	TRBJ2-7	CASSTQRAGTEQYF	TGTGCCAGCAGCACTCAACGGGCGGGGACCGAGCAGTACTTC
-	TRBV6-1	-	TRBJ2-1	CATQVTGHFNEQFF	TGTGCCACCCAGGTAACAGGCCACTTCAATGAGCAGTTCTTC
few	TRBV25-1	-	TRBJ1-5	CASSDPASNQPQHF	TGTGCCAGCAGCGACCCGGCTAGCAATCAGCCCCAGCATTTT
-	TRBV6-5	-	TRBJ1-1	CASSYFPGMNTEAFF	TGTGCCAGCAGTTACTTTCCGGGAATGAACACTGAAGCTTTCTTT
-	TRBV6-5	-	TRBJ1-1	CASRGGMNTEAFF	TGTGCCAGCAGAGGCGGCATGAACACTGAAGCTTTCTTT
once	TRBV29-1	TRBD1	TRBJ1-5	CSVGAAGGPQHF	TGCAGCGTTGGGGCGGCAGGGGGGCCCCAGCATTTT
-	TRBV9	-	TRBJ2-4	CASSPGTSSRGIQYF	TGTGCCAGCAGCCCCGGGACATCCTCAAGGGGCATTCAGTACTTC
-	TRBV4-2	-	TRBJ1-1	CASTPGAATEAFF	TGTGCCAGCACTCCGGGGGCGGCCACTGAAGCTTTCTTT
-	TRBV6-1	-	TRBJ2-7	CASSPPNEQYF	TGTGCCAGCAGCCCCCCCAACGAGCAGTACTTC
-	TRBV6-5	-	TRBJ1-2	CASSQAGTDYGYTF	TGTGCCAGCAGTCAAGCCGGGACCGATTATGGCTACACCTTC
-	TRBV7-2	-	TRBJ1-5	CASSLGPNQPQHF	TGTGCCAGCAGCTTAGGCCCGAATCAGCCCCAGCATTTT
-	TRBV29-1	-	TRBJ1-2	CSVEDHALVGGYTF	TGCAGCGTTGAAGATCACGCTTTAGTAGGAGGCTACACCTTC
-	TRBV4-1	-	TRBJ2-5	CASSQEGAGNGETQYF	TGCGCCAGCAGCCAAGAAGGGGCCGGGAACGGAGAGACCCAGTACTTC
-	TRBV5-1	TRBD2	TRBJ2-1	CASSLGPQTSGGSSYNEQFF	TGCGCCAGCAGCTTGGGGCCCCAGACTAGCGGGGGGTCCTCCTACAATGAGCAGTTCTTC
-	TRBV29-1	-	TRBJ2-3	CSVVGFSGGTDTQYF	TGCAGCGTTGTAGGGTTTTCAGGAGGCACAGATACGCAGTATTTT
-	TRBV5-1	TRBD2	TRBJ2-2	CASSLERGDTGELFF	TGCGCCAGCAGCCTCGAGCGGGGGGACACCGGGGAGCTGTTTTTT
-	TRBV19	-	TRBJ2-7	CASSIDRGPYEQYF	TGTGCCAGTAGTATAGACAGGGGCCCCTACGAGCAGTACTTC
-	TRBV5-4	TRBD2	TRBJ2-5	CASSEAGGPGETQYF	TGTGCCAGCAGCGAGGCGGGGGGGCCGGGAGAGACCCAGTACTTC
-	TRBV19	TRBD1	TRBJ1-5	CASSPRDSNQPQHF	TGTGCCAGTAGTCCCCGGGACAGTAATCAGCCCCAGCATTTT
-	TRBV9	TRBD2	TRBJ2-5	CASSLGTSGETQYF	TGTGCCAGCAGCTTAGGGACTAGCGGGGAGACCCAGTACTTC
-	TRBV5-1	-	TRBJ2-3	CASSFRGASDTQYF	TGCGCCAGCAGCTTCCGCGGGGCCTCAGATACGCAGTATTTT
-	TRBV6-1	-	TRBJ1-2	CASSLTVLYGYTF	TGTGCCAGCAGTTTGACAGTTCTCTATGGCTACACCTTC
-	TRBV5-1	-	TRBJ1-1	CASSLSPGLDRPFF	TGCGCCAGCAGCTTGTCGCCGGGCCTTGACAGGCCTTTCTTT
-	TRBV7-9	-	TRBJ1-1	CASSLEGGMNTEAFF	TGTGCCAGCAGCTTAGAGGGCGGCATGAACACTGAAGCTTTCTTT